This T cell receptor (beta chain) was identified in a study of T cell repertoires in cytomegalovirus infection. Background on the study: As its CMV epitopes, the study selected recently identified HLA-C-restricted and well-studied HLA-B-restricted targets. Study results and caveats: The ex vivo response was dominated by HLA-C-restricted CMV-specific TCR beta clonotypes. Frequencies of public TCR beta families were cumulated, and this identified carriers of CMV plus the relevant HLA.

Germline assignment: CDR1 LNHDA and CDR2 SQIVND (reference sequence). V was pared by 5 bases and J by 2 bases, with 16 bases between. The CDR3 runs 16 residues. TCRdb reprocessed the reads with MiXCR, giving one entry per CDR3 protein. The sample has hundreds of thousands of distinct CDR3 sequences, about 42% seen once; the top ten hold around two fifths. To note about this clonotype: Its antigen is still unknown.

The chain joins TRBV19 to TRBJ2-1, with D unresolved. The sample was cultured PBMCs, taken from culture after CMV antigen stimulation. This clonotype was sampled from a human donor in good health (CMV status not recorded). Some clones in this sample may be carry-over from other donors' samples. The CDR3 loop reads CASSSLGNLPYNEQFF. CDR3 sequence (DNA): TGTGCCAGTAGTTCCCTTGGGAACCTCCCCTACAATGAGCAGTTCTTC.